The entry that follows covers one TCR beta chain sequence. This sample was included in a study of OX40 agonist ivuxolimab in advanced cancers. TCRdb's table, derived via immunoSEQ multiplex PCR, lists solely in-frame clones and lacks some. The data show around 80,000 clones, around 87% seen once. Trimming pared 10 bases from V and 1 base from J, leaving 13 bases between. Germline lookup yields CDR1 SEHNR and CDR2 FQNEAQ (reference sequence). This CDR3 spans 13 amino acids. This specimen was CD4+ or CD8+ T cells sorted from blood, taken in a trial of the OX40 agonist ivuxolimab. The sequence was obtained from an adult with an advanced solid tumor such as melanoma, head and neck, liver or kidney cancer. The chain employs TRBV7-9 and TRBJ1-2; D unresolved. The CDR3, as DNA: TGTGCCACCCTCCCGGTGGATAACTATGGCTACACCTTC. Protein product: CATLPVDNYGYTF.